This T cell receptor (beta chain) was captured by sequencing in a study of blood T cell repertoires in COVID-19. Method: immunoSEQ multiplex PCR; TCRdb's copy keeps in-frame clones and lacks some. The sample has some 42,000 clones; about 91% are singletons. CDR1 and CDR2 (germline): MNHEY, SMNVEV (reference sequence). CDR3 size: 14 residues. The V gene lost 5 bases and the J gene lost 0 bases, with 10 bases spanning the gap. The chain uses TRBV27 and TRBJ1-1; D perhaps matches TRBD1 (5 bases). Sequenced input: peripheral blood. The TCR sequence derives from a man in his fifties with active COVID-19. The CDR3 spells CASSLTDLNTEAFF. The CDR3 DNA follows: TGTGCCAGCAGTCTGACAGACCTGAACACTGAAGCTTTCTTT.